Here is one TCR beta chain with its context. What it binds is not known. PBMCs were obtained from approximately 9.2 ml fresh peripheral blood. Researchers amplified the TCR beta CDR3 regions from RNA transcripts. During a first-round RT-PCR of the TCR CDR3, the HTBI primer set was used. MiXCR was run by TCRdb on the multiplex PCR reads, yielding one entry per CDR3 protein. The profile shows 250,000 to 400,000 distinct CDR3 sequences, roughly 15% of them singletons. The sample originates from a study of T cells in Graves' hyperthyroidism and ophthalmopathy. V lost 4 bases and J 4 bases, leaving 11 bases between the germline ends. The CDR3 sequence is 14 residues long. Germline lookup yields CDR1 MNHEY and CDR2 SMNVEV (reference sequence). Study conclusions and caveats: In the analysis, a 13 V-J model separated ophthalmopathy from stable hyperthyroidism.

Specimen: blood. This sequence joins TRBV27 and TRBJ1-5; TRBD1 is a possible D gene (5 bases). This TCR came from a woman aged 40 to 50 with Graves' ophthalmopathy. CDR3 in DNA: TGTGCCAGCAGTTCTGCAGGGCAGAATCAGCCCCAGCATTTT. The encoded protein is CASSSAGQNQPQHF.